A single sample gave rise to the 21 T cell receptor beta chains below, sequenced in a study of cytomegalovirus exposure and HLA in healthy donors. The PCR contained 60 Vbeta and 13 Jbeta primers. Sequencing was performed with immunoSEQ multiplex PCR; in TCRdb, only in-frame clones are kept and a portion is missing. Among about 160,000 clones listed, about 88% were seen once. Material for sequencing was PBMCs. These receptors all come from a woman in her late teens or twenties in good health and CMV-seronegative.

Here the CDR3 reads CASSFLGRHEQYF. The CDR3 DNA reads as TGTGCCAGCAGCTTTTTGGGGAGGCACGAGCAGTACTTC. This chain uses TRBV5-4 with TRBJ2-7; TRBD2 might be the D (6 bases). The CDR3 is 13 residues long. Germline CDR1 SGHNT, CDR2 YYREEE (reference sequence). Trimming stripped 2 bases from V and 5 bases from J, with 11 bases between.

The chain is built from TRBV7-9 and TRBJ2-3; TRBD1 might be the D (5 bases). This CDR3 spans 16 amino acids. Germline loops: CDR1 SEHNR, CDR2 FQNEAQ (reference sequence). The germline V and J ends were trimmed by 4 bases and 3 bases, with 17 bases remaining between them. The CDR3 DNA reads as TGTGCCAGCAGCTCCAGCCGACAGAGACCGACAGATACGCAGTATTTT. This translates into CASSSSRQRPTDTQYF.

The chain employs TRBV28 and TRBJ2-7, with TRBD2 matching over 9 bases. Germline loops: CDR1 MDHEN, CDR2 SYDVKM. Trimming at V came to 4 bases and at J to 4 bases, leaving 8 bases not matched to a gene. The CDR3 is made up of 15 amino acids. For the CDR3, the DNA is TGTGCCAGCAGTTACCCCGGGCTAGCGGGGTACGAGCAGTACTTC. This encodes CASSYPGLAGYEQYF.

This rearrangement joins TRBV28 to TRBJ1-5; tentative D call: TRBD1 (6 bases). V shed 7 bases and J shed 0 bases, with 10 bases lying between them. CDR3 length: 14 residues. Looked up from germline, CDR1 is MDHEN and CDR2 is SYDVKM. CDR3 DNA sequence: TGTGCCAGCACCCTACAGGGTAGCAATCAGCCCCAGCATTTT. Translation gives CASTLQGSNQPQHF.

This rearrangement joins TRBV5-4 to TRBJ2-3; D perhaps matches TRBD2 (5 bases). This CDR3 has 16 residues. V dropped 4 bases and J dropped 5 bases, with 20 bases sitting between them. Germline V gene data show CDR1 as SGHNT and CDR2 as YYREEE (reference sequence). The CDR3 region has the DNA TGTGCCAGCAGCCTCGGGGTAGCGAGGTTCAGAGATACGCAGTATTTT. Its protein product is CASSLGVARFRDTQYF. The full variable domain, rest sourced from reference TRBV5-4 and TRBJ2-3, is ETGVTQSPTHLIKTRGQQVTLRCSSQSGHNTVSWYQQALGQGPQFIFQYYREEENGRGNFPPRFSGLQFPNYSSELNVNALELDDSALYLCASSLGVARFRDTQYFGPGTRLTVL.

This clone has a handful of counts. This chain links TRBV7-9 with TRBJ1-1, with D possibly TRBD1 on 6 matching bases. With 5 bases removed from V and 3 bases from J, the gap between germline ends came to 16 bases. This CDR3 spans 15 amino acids. Germline V gene lookup returns CDR1 SEHNR and CDR2 FQNEAQ (reference sequence). The CDR3 bases are TGTGCCAGCAGCATCACCTACAGGGTACACACTGAAGCTTTCTTT. Translation gives CASSITYRVHTEAFF.

The chain employs TRBV5-1 and TRBJ1-2, with D unclear. This CDR3 is 15 amino acids long. V shed 1 base and J shed 3 bases, with 13 bases lying between them. CDR1 and CDR2 (germline): SGHRS, YFSETQ. CDR3 in amino acids: CASSLSREIHYGYTF. CDR3 DNA: TGCGCCAGCAGCTTGTCCCGGGAGATACACTATGGCTACACCTTC.

On this clone: Germline is not matched at one junction end, which may reflect a read error. At the DNA level, this CDR3 is encoded by other sequences in the same sample as well. This chain joins TRBV11-2 and TRBJ2-7, with 9 positions matching TRBD2. This CDR3 is built from 15 residues. The germline gives CDR1 SGHAT, CDR2 FQNNGV. The CDR3 coding sequence is TGCGCCAGCAGCATTAGCGGGAGCGTCTCCTACGAGCAGTACTTC. Amino acid sequence: CASSISGSVSYEQYF.

The chain couples TRBV9 to TRBJ2-4; TRBD2 matches at 7 bases. In germline, CDR1 is SGDLS, CDR2 YYNGEE. V was pared by 0 bases and J by 8 bases, with 8 bases of the junction left unmatched. The CDR3 covers 15 residues. CDR3 in DNA: TGTGCCAGCAGCGTAGCGGCGGGAGTGACTTACATTCAGTACTTC. It codes for CASSVAAGVTYIQYF.

V gene TRBV28 combines with J gene TRBJ1-1; no definite D call. CDR1 is MDHEN, CDR2 SYDVKM, per germline. The CDR3 totals 12 residues. Trimming left V 6 bases short and J 7 bases short, with 12 bases between. CDR3 loop: CASSQSKVEAFF. The CDR3 coding sequence is TGTGCCAGCAGCCAATCTAAAGTTGAAGCTTTCTTT.

J is TRBJ2-7 and V is TRBV10-2; no clear D. Between the trimmed V and J ends, which lost 3 bases and 1 base, there was a span of 16 bases. Per the germline V gene, CDR1 is WSHSY and CDR2 is SAAADI. This CDR3 contains 16 residues. CDR3 coding DNA: TGCGCCAGCAGTGATGGTCCCTCGGTTGGTTCCTACGAGCAGTACTTC. Its translation: CASSDGPSVGSYEQYF.

This clone was seen a few times. The chain uses TRBV6-1 and TRBJ1-6; D is ambiguous. The CDR3 is made up of 16 amino acids. Trimming removed 4 bases from V and 4 bases from J, with 14 bases in between. From germline, CDR1 is MNHNS and CDR2 SASEGT. The CDR3 nucleotides are TGTGCCAGCAGTGTCCGAAACACAGCTTATAATTCACCCCTCCACTTT. Its protein product is CASSVRNTAYNSPLHF.

The chain employs TRBV19 and TRBJ1-2; D uncertain. The CDR3 totals 14 residues. CDR1 is LNHDA and CDR2 is SQIVND in the germline V gene (reference sequence). Trimming removed 7 bases from V and 3 bases from J, with 15 bases in between. The CDR3 protein is CASTPEGRYYGYTF. DNA for the CDR3: TGTGCCAGTACCCCGGAGGGCCGATACTATGGCTACACCTTC.

The chain couples TRBV19 to TRBJ1-2; possibly TRBD1 for D (5 bases). V was pared by 3 bases and J by 12 bases, with 14 bases between. This CDR3 has 12 residues. Germline values: CDR1 LNHDA, CDR2 SQIVND (reference sequence). The CDR3 sequence: CASSIGGEGNTF. The CDR3 DNA is TGTGCCAGTAGTATCGGGGGTGAAGGCAACACCTTC. The whole variable domain, filled in from reference TRBV19 and TRBJ1-2, reads DGGITQSPKYLFRKEGQNVTLSCEQNLNHDAMYWYRQDPGQGLRLIYYSQIVNDFQKGDIAEGYSVSREKKESFPLTVTSAQKNPTAFYLCASSIGGEGNTFGSGTRLTVV.

The rearrangement links TRBV6-1 to TRBJ2-5; 8 bases are shared with TRBD1. The trim removed 1 base at V and 4 bases at J, leaving 2 bases unmatched. Germline V gene sequence: CDR1 MNHNS, CDR2 SASEGT. The length of the CDR3 is 14 residues. The CDR3 sequence is CASSEGTGRETQYF. The CDR3 coding sequence is TGTGCCAGCAGTGAAGGGACAGGGAGAGAGACCCAGTACTTC.

V gene TRBV2 combines with J gene TRBJ2-7, with 7 bases aligning to TRBD2. Germline V CDR1 and CDR2: SNHLY, FYNNEI. V lost 7 bases, J lost 6 bases, and 6 bases stayed unmatched. This CDR3 comprises 12 residues. In DNA form, the CDR3 reads TGTGCCAGCACCCCGGGGAGGGCCGAGCAGTACTTC. It translates to CASTPGRAEQYF.

About this clone itself: The sample has other DNA sequences that encode this CDR3 too. The chain links TRBV15 to TRBJ1-5; 10 bases fit TRBD1. J lost 5 bases, V lost 3 bases, and 1 base had no gene match. The CDR3 is made up of 14 amino acids. Germline V gene sequence: CDR1 LNHNV, CDR2 YYDKDF (reference sequence). The CDR3 region is CATSRTGGDQPQHF. CDR3 DNA: TGTGCCACCAGCAGGACAGGGGGCGATCAGCCCCAGCATTTT.

The rearrangement links TRBV28 to TRBJ1-6; D ambiguous. The germline V gene encodes CDR1 MDHEN and CDR2 SYDVKM. This CDR3 has 14 residues. Trimming took off 8 bases at V and 13 bases at J, with 21 bases between the two ends. The CDR3 DNA sequence: TGTGCCAGCCAACTTAAAACCCGACTAGATCCCCTCCACTTT. This encodes CASQLKTRLDPLHF.

The V gene is TRBV4-2, the J gene TRBJ2-1; 10 bases map to TRBD2. The junction had 10 bases not matched to a gene; V was cut back by 1 base and J by 7 bases. Looked up from germline, CDR1 is LGHNA and CDR2 is YNFKEQ. CDR3 length: 17 amino acids. The CDR3 is CASSQAHQAGGINEQFF. In nucleotides, the CDR3 is TGTGCCAGCAGCCAAGCTCATCAAGCGGGGGGGATTAATGAGCAGTTCTTC.

The V call is TRBV2, the J call TRBJ1-2; TRBD1 might be the D (6 bases). This CDR3 is built from 13 residues. Germline CDR1 SNHLY, CDR2 FYNNEI. V was trimmed by 5 bases and J by 8 bases, leaving 15 bases between them. The CDR3 nucleotides read TGTGCCAGCAGTCGTATAGGGGGGGACGGCTACACCTTC. Protein: CASSRIGGDGYTF.

Only one count was recorded for this clone. The J gene is TRBJ1-1, the V gene TRBV27, with a weak D call TRBD1 (5 bases). The CDR3 is 15 amino acids. V lost 0 bases, J lost 1 base, and 9 bases lay in between. Germline lookup yields CDR1 MNHEY and CDR2 SMNVEV (reference sequence). In nucleotides, the CDR3 is TGTGCCAGCAGTTTATCAACAGGATGGAACACTGAAGCTTTCTTT. Translated: CASSLSTGWNTEAFF.